The following is a T cell receptor (beta chain) sequence with its context. The sample originates from a study of blood T cell repertoires in COVID-19. On the study more broadly: Material from acute and convalescent COVID-19 was sourced from the United States, Italy and Spain. Sample material is recorded as cDNA or gDNA derived from T cells, B-cell-depleted T cells, or PBMCs.

Original data processing: Amplification of reference gene primers was used by the study to estimate nucleated cell counts. The table came from immunoSEQ multiplex PCR; TCRdb's copy has only in-frame clones and leaves some out. V and J calls and clone size are as listed in that table; D and trimming were resolved from the DNA. The table shows some 390,000 clones, with approximately 89% occurring only once. What the recovered Cohort 3 donors had was two negative PCRs, clearance, or symptom resolution. The V end lost 8 bases, the J end lost 1 base, and 16 bases lay between the germline ends. The CDR3 has 15 amino acids.

The source of this sequence is a woman aged 25 to 39 who had recovered from COVID-19. This sequence joins TRBV23-1 and TRBJ2-3, with D possibly matching TRBD2 (6 bases). TRBV23-1 carries the ORF label, with uncertain function. The sample comprised PBMCs or T cells enriched from blood (not recorded which). The CDR3 nucleotides read TGCGCCAGCGTTCCTTTATGGGGGGGCACAGATACGCAGTATTTT. It is translated as CASVPLWGGTDTQYF.